These 16 T cell receptor beta chains share one sample of origin, sequenced in a study of T-cell memory formation after mild COVID-19. TCRdb reprocessed the 5' RACE reads with MiXCR, giving one entry per CDR3 protein. The sample shows about 270,000 distinct CDR3 sequences, roughly 18% of them seen only once. The sample consisted of PBMCs or a T cell subset sorted from them (not recorded which). These receptors came from a man between 18 and 29 years old who had mild COVID-19 (a few samples of this study predate the infection). Cell type and time point are not known.

This clonotype has more than one count but fewer than ten. The CDR3 coding sequence is TGCAGCGGGACAGATTACGAGCAGTACGTC. Residues: CSGTDYEQYV. The chain is built from TRBV29-1 and TRBJ2-7, with a weak D call TRBD1 (6 bases). There are 10 residues in the CDR3. Deletions cut 7 bases from V and 4 bases from J, with 8 bases between. CDR1 and CDR2 from the germline V gene are SQVTM and ANQGSEA.

The chain uses TRBV12-3 or TRBV12-4 and TRBJ1-3; 9 positions match TRBD1. V lost 5 bases and J lost 4; bases outside the gene matches: 12. This CDR3 is built from 17 residues. The CDR3 is CASSVSGTGFYGNTIYF. CDR3 DNA: TGTGCCAGCAGTGTCTCCGGGACAGGGTTTTACGGAAACACCATATATTTT.

In regard to this clonotype: Mismatch with germline at one junction end may stem from a read error. This rearrangement joins TRBV6-2 or TRBV6-3 to TRBJ2-4; D is uncertain. Germline V CDR1 and CDR2: MNHEY, SVGEGT. This CDR3 is built from 13 residues. CDR3 loop: CASSYSDIFPTDF. The CDR3 region has the DNA TGTGCCAGCAGTTACTCCGATATCTTCCCAACAGACTTC.

The V call is TRBV27, the J call TRBJ1-6; D call uncertain. The CDR3 spans 12 residues. The germline CDR1 and CDR2 sequences are MNHEY and SMNVEV (reference sequence). V lost 3 bases and J 7 bases, leaving 4 bases between the germline ends. The CDR3 nucleotides are TGTGCCAGCAGTTTTGCGAATTCACCCCTCCACTTT. Protein: CASSFANSPLHF.

This clonotype was seen a handful of times. The chain carries TRBV9 and TRBJ1-1; TRBD1 is a possible D gene (6 bases). CDR1 is SGDLS, CDR2 YYNGEE, per germline. The ends were cut back, 3 bases at V and 3 bases at J, with 9 bases in the middle. The CDR3 has 13 amino acids. CDR3 bases: TGTGCCAGCAGCGAGGACAGTTACACTGAAGCTTTCTTT. This translates into CASSEDSYTEAFF. The full variable domain, its missing parts supplied by reference TRBV9 and TRBJ1-1, is DSGVTQTPKHLITATGQRVTLRCSPRSGDLSVYWYQQSLDQGLQFLIQYYNGEERAKGNILERFSAQQFPDLHSELNLSSLELGDSALYFCASSEDSYTEAFFGQGTRLTVV.

This clonotype has more than one count but fewer than ten. V gene TRBV7-2 combines with J gene TRBJ2-3; maybe TRBD2 (6 bases). The CDR3 has 13 residues. Trimming took off 4 bases at V and 6 bases at J, with 11 bases between the two ends. Germline values: CDR1 SGHTA, CDR2 FQGNSA. The chain's CDR3 is CASSSARDDTQYF. CDR3 bases: TGTGCCAGCAGCTCCGCGCGGGATGATACGCAGTATTTT. Together with reference TRBV7-2 and TRBJ2-3, the CDR3 gives the full variable domain: GAGVSQSPSNKVTEKGKDVELRCDPISGHTALYWYRQSLGQGLEFLIYFQGNSAPDKSGLPSDRFSAERTGGSVSTLTIQRTQQEDSAVYLCASSSARDDTQYFGPGTRLTVL.

The chain recombines TRBV4-1 with TRBJ2-1; D tentatively reads TRBD1 or TRBD2 (5 bases each). Germline CDR1 and CDR2: MGHRA and YSYEKL. Trimming removed 1 base at V and 8 bases at J, with 15 bases between. The CDR3 is made up of 15 amino acids. The CDR3 sequence is CASSQAGTPGDEQFF. CDR3 sequence (DNA): TGCGCCAGCAGCCAAGCCGGGACCCCGGGCGATGAGCAGTTCTTC.

This clonotype has a handful of counts. The rearrangement uses TRBV30 and TRBJ1-1, with unresolved D. This CDR3 contains 15 residues. Germline V lookup: CDR1 GTSNPN, CDR2 SVGIG (reference sequence). V was clipped by 3 bases and J by 4 bases, with 18 bases between them. The CDR3 sequence is CAWSKDSGTITEAFF. The CDR3 DNA sequence: TGTGCCTGGAGCAAAGATTCAGGCACGATCACTGAAGCTTTCTTT.

This sequence joins TRBV18 and TRBJ1-2; 9 bases match TRBD1. V was clipped by 5 bases and J by 4 bases; unmatched bases: 8. CDR3 length: 15 residues. CDR1 and CDR2 from the germline V gene are KGHSH and LQKENI. The CDR3 is CASSGTGTGTYGYTF. The CDR3 coding sequence is TGTGCCAGCTCAGGAACCGGGACAGGGACCTATGGCTACACCTTC.

This clonotype was seen only a few times. This sequence joins TRBV18 and TRBJ2-7; either TRBD1 or TRBD2 may supply D (5 bases each). Trimming left V 5 bases short and J 0 bases short, with 14 bases between. This CDR3 contains 15 residues. Germline assignment: CDR1 KGHSH and CDR2 LQKENI. The CDR3 is CASSVGTEPSYEQYV. CDR3 in DNA: TGTGCCAGCTCAGTTGGGACGGAACCCTCCTACGAGCAGTACGTC.

J is TRBJ2-1 and V is TRBV18; D remains ambiguous. CDR1 is KGHSH, CDR2 LQKENI, per germline. Trimming took off 6 bases at V and 5 bases at J, with 8 bases between the two ends. The CDR3 totals 12 residues. CDR3 bases: TGTGCCAGCTCCGACGCAGACAATGAGCAGTTCTTC. This gives the protein CASSDADNEQFF.

In its sample, this clonotype was seen a few times. The J gene is TRBJ2-7, the V gene TRBV28, with 7 positions matching TRBD1. This CDR3 spans 17 amino acids. Germline V gene lookup returns CDR1 MDHEN and CDR2 SYDVKM. J was trimmed by 3 bases and V by 6 bases; bases with no gene match: 17. In DNA form, the CDR3 reads TGTGCCAGCAGCCCCGCTCGACAGGGCCAGGCCAACTACGAGCAGTACTTC. Its translation: CASSPARQGQANYEQYF.

J is TRBJ1-4 and V is TRBV28; no firm D call. The V end was cut by 6 bases, the J end by 7 bases, with 15 bases between. The CDR3 contains 14 residues. Per germline, CDR1 MDHEN and CDR2 SYDVKM. The CDR3, as DNA: TGTGCCAGCAGGCGCCCCCGGGGAGGTGAAAAACTGTTTTTT. The encoded protein is CASRRPRGGEKLFF.

The chain carries TRBV2 and TRBJ1-6; the D is unclear. Trimming took 8 bases from V and 8 from J, leaving 19 bases between them. CDR3 length: 15 residues. Germline-derived CDR1 and CDR2 are SNHLY and FYNNEI. The CDR3 sequence: CASRPGLGSYSPLHF. Here the CDR3 DNA reads TGTGCCAGCCGTCCTGGATTGGGCTCTTATTCACCCCTCCACTTT.

Many counts were recorded for this clonotype. The chain links TRBV7-2 to TRBJ2-3; 10 positions agree with TRBD2. Germline V CDR1 and CDR2: SGHTA, FQGNSA. V gave up 4 bases and J gave up 4 bases; unmatched junction bases: 2. The length of the CDR3 is 14 residues. CDR3 amino acids: CASSSGLAADTQYF. The CDR3, as DNA: TGTGCCAGCAGCTCTGGACTAGCGGCAGATACGCAGTATTTT.

CDR3 loop: CASSPRQGWGTEAFF. CDR3 coding DNA: TGTGCCAGCAGCCCGCGACAGGGATGGGGTACTGAAGCTTTCTTT. This chain uses TRBV5-4 with TRBJ1-1, with TRBD1 matching 7 bases. CDR3 length: 15 amino acids. The junction had 11 bases not matched to a gene; V was cut back by 4 bases and J by 5 bases. Germline CDR1 and CDR2: SGHNT and YYREEE (reference sequence). The complete variable domain, with remaining parts taken from reference TRBV5-4 and TRBJ1-1, reads ETGVTQSPTHLIKTRGQQVTLRCSSQSGHNTVSWYQQALGQGPQFIFQYYREEENGRGNFPPRFSGLQFPNYSSELNVNALELDDSALYLCASSPRQGWGTEAFFGQGTRLTVV.